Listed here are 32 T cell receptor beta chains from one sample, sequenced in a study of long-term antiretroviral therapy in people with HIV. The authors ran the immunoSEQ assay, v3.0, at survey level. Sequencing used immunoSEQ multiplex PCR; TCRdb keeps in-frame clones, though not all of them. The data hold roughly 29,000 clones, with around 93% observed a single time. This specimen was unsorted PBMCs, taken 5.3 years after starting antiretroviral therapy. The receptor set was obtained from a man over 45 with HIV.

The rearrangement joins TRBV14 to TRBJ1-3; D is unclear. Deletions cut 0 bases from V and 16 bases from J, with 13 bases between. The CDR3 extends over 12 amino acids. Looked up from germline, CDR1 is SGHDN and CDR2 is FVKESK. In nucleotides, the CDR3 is TGTGCCAGCAGCCAAGATATAAGGGCAGCCTATTTT. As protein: CASSQDIRAAYF.

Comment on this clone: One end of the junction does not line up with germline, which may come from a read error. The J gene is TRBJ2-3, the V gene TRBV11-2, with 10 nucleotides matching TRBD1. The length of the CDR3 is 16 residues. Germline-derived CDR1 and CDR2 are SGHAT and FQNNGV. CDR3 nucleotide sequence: TGCGCCAGCAGCGACGATAGGACAGGGGGATCAGATACGCAGTATTTT. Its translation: CASSDDRTGGSDTQYF.

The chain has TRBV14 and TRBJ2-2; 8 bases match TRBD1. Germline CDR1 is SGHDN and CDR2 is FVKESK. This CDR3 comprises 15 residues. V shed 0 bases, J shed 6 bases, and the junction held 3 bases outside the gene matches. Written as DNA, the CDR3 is TGTGCCAGCAGCCAAGAACAGGGGGTAGCCGGGGAGCTGTTTTTT. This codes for CASSQEQGVAGELFF.

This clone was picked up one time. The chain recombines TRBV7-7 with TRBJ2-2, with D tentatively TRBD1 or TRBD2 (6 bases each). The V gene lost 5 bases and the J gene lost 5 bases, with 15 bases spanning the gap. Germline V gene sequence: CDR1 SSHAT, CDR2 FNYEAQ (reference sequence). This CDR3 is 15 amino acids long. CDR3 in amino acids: CASSPTRGATGELFF. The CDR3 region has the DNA TGTGCCAGCAGCCCGACGAGGGGGGCAACCGGGGAGCTGTTTTTT.

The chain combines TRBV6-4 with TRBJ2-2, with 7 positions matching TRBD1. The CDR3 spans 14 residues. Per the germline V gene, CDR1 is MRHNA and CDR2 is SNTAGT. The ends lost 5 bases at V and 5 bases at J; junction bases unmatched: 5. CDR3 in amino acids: CASSMGRGTGELFF. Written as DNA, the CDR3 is TGTGCCAGCAGTATGGGCAGGGGGACCGGGGAGCTGTTTTTT.

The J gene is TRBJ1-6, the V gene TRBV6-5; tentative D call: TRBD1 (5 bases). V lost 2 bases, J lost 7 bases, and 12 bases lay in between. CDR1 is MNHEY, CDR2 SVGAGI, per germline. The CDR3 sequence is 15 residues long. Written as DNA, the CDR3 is TGTGCCAGCAGTTACAACGGGGACGTAAATTCACCCCTCCACTTT. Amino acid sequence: CASSYNGDVNSPLHF.

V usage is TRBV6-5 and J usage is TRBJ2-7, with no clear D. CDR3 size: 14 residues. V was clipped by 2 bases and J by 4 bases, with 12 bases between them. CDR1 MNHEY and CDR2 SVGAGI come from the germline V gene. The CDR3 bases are TGTGCCAGCAGTTACGGTGGCGGAAGTTACGAGCAGTACTTC. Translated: CASSYGGGSYEQYF.

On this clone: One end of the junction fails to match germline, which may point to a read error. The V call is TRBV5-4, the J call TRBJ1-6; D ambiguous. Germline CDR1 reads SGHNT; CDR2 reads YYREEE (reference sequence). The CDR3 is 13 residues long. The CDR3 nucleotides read TGTGCCGGCAGCTTGGAACAGAATTCACCCCTCCACTTT. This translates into CAGSLEQNSPLHF.

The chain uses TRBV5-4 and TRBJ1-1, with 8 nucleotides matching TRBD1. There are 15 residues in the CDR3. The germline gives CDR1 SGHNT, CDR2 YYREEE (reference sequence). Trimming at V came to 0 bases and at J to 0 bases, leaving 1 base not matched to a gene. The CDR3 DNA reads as TGTGCCAGCAGCTTGGGGACAGGGTTGAACACTGAAGCTTTCTTT. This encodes CASSLGTGLNTEAFF. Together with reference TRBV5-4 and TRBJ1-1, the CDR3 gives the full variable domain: ETGVTQSPTHLIKTRGQQVTLRCSSQSGHNTVSWYQQALGQGPQFIFQYYREEENGRGNFPPRFSGLQFPNYSSELNVNALELDDSALYLCASSLGTGLNTEAFFGQGTRLTVV.

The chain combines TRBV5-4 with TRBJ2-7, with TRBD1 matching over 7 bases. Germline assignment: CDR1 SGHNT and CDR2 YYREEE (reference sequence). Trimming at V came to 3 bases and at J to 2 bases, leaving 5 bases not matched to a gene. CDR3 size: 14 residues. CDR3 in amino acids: CASSSGTAPYEQYF. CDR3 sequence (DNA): TGTGCCAGCAGCTCCGGGACAGCACCCTACGAGCAGTACTTC.

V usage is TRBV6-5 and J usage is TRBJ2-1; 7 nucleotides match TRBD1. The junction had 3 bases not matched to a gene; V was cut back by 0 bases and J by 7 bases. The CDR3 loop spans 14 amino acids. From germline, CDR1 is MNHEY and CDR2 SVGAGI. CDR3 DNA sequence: TGTGCCAGCAGTTACTCGAAACAGGGGAATGAGCAGTTCTTC. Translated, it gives CASSYSKQGNEQFF.

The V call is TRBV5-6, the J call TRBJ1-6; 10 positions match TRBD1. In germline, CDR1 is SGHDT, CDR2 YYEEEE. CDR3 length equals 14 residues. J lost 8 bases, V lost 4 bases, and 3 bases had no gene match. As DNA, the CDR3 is TGTGCCAGCAGCGGGGACAGGGGAGATTCACCCCTCCACTTT. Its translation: CASSGDRGDSPLHF.

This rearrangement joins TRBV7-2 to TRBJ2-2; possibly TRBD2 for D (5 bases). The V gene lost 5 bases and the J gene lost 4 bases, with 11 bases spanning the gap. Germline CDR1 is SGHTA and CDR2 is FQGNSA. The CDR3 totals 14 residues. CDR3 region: CASSPGLLTGELFF. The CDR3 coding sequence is TGTGCCAGCAGCCCCGGACTCCTCACCGGGGAGCTGTTTTTT.

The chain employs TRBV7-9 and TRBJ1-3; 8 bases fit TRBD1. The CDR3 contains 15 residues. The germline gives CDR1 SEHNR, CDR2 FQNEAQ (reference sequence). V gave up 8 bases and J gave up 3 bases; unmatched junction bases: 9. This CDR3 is CASPGQGGSGNTIYF. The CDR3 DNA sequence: TGTGCCAGCCCCGGACAGGGCGGGAGTGGAAACACCATATATTTT.

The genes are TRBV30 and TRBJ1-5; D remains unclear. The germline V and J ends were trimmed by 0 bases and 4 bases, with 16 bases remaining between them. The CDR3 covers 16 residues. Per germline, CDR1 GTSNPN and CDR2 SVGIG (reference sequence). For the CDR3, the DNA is TGTGCCTGGAGTGTAGGTAGAGGTGGCTCGAATCAGCCCCAGCATTTT. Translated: CAWSVGRGGSNQPQHF.

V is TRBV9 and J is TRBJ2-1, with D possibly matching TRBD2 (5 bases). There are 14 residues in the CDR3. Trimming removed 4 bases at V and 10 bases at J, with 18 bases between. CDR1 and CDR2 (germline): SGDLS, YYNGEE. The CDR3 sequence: CASSPCSRECEQFF. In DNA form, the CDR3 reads TGTGCCAGCAGCCCCTGTAGCCGGGAATGCGAGCAGTTCTTC. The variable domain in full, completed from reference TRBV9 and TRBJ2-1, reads DSGVTQTPKHLITATGQRVTLRCSPRSGDLSVYWYQQSLDQGLQFLIQYYNGEERAKGNILERFSAQQFPDLHSELNLSSLELGDSALYFCASSPCSRECEQFFGPGTRLTVL.

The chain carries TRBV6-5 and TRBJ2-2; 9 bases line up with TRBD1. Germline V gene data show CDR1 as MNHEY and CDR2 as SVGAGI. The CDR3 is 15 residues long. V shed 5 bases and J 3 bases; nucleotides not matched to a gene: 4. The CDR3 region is CASSGGQGDTGELFF. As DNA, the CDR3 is TGTGCCAGCAGTGGGGGACAGGGAGACACCGGGGAGCTGTTTTTT.

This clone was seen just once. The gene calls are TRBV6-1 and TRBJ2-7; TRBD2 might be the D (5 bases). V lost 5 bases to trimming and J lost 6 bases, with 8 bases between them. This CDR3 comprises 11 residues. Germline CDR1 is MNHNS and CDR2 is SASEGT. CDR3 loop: CASSYRGEQYF. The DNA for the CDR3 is TGTGCCAGCAGTTATCGGGGCGAGCAGTACTTC.

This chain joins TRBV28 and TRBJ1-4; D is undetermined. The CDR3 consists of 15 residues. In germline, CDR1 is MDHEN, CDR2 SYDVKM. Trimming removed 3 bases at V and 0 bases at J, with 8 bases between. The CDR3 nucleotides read TGTGCCAGCAGTTTTGTGGGGACAACTAATGAAAAACTGTTTTTT. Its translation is CASSFVGTTNEKLFF.

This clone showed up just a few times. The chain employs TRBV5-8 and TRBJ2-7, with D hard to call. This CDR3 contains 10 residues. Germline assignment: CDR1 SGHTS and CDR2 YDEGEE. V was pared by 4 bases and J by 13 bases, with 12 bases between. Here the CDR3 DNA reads TGTGCCAGCAGCACCGGGTTCGGCTACTTC. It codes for CASSTGFGYF. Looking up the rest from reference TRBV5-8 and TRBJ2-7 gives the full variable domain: EAGVTQSPTHLIKTRGQQATLRCSPISGHTSVYWYQQALGLGLQFLLWYDEGEERNRGNFPPRFSGRQFPNYSSELNVNALELEDSALYLCASSTGFGYFGPGTRLTVT.

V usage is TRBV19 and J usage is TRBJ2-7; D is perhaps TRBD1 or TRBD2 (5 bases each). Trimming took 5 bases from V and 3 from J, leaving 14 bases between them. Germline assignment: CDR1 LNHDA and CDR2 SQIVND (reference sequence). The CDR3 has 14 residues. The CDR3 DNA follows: TGTGCCAGTAGTCCTGGGACGTTGGTCTACGAGCAGTACTTC. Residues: CASSPGTLVYEQYF.

CDR3 in amino acids: CAWSVQGFDTQYF. CDR3 DNA sequence: TGTGCCTGGAGTGTACAGGGTTTTGATACGCAGTATTTT. V gene TRBV30 combines with J gene TRBJ2-3, with TRBD1 as a possible D gene (6 bases). Trimming took 0 bases from V and 6 from J, leaving 10 bases between them. Germline V CDR1 and CDR2: GTSNPN, SVGIG (reference sequence). The CDR3 totals 13 residues. Full variable domain (remainder filled in from reference TRBV30 and TRBJ2-3): SQTIHQWPATLVQPVGSPLSLECTVEGTSNPNLYWYRQAAGRGLQLLFYSVGIGQISSEVPQNLSASRPQDRQFILSSKKLLLSDSGFYLCAWSVQGFDTQYFGPGTRLTVL.

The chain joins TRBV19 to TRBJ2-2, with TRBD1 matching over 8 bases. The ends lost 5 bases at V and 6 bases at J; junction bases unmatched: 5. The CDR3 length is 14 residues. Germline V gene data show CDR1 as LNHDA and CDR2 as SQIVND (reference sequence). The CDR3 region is CASSGQGAAGELFF. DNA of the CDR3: TGTGCCAGTAGTGGGCAGGGGGCCGCCGGGGAGCTGTTTTTT. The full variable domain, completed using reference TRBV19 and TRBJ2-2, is DGGITQSPKYLFRKEGQNVTLSCEQNLNHDAMYWYRQDPGQGLRLIYYSQIVNDFQKGDIAEGYSVSREKKESFPLTVTSAQKNPTAFYLCASSGQGAAGELFFGEGSRLTVL.

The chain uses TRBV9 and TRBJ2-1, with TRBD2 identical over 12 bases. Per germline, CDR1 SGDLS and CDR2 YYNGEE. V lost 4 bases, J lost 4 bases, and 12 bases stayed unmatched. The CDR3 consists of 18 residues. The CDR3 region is CASSPVGLAGGSYNEQFF. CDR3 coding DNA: TGTGCCAGCAGCCCCGTTGGGCTAGCGGGGGGGTCTTACAATGAGCAGTTCTTC.

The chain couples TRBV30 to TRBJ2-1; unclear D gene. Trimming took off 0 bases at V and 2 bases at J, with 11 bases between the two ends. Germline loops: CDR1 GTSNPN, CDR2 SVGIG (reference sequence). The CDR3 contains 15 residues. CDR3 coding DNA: TGTGCCTGGAGTGTGAGTAGCAGCCCCTACAATGAGCAGTTCTTC. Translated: CAWSVSSSPYNEQFF.

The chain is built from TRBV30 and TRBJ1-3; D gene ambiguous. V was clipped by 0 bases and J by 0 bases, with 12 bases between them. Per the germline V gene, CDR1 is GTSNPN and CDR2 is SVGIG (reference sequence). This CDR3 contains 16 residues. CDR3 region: CAWSVPDRHSGNTIYF. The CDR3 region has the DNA TGTGCCTGGAGTGTACCGGACCGCCACTCTGGAAACACCATATATTTT.

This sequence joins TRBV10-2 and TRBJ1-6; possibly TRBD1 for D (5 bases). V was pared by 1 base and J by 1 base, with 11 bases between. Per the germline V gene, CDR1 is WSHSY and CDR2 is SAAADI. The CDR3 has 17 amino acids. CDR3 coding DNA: TGCGCCAGCAGTGAGTGGGGGTGGGAATCCTATAATTCACCCCTCCACTTT. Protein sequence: CASSEWGWESYNSPLHF.

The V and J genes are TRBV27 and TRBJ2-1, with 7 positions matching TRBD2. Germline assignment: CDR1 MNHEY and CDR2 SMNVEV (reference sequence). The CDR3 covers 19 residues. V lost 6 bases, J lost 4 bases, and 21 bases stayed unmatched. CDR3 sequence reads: CASSHLPGKGGGAYNEQFF. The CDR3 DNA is TGTGCCAGCAGCCACCTCCCCGGGAAGGGCGGGGGAGCATACAATGAGCAGTTCTTC.

In DNA form, the CDR3 reads TGTGCCAGCATGCCTCCCAGGGCTAACGAGCAGTACTTC. This encodes CASMPPRANEQYF. The gene calls are TRBV28 and TRBJ2-7; the D gene is possibly TRBD1 (5 bases). Between the trimmed V and J ends, which lost 7 bases and 5 bases, there was a span of 15 bases. Germline V gene sequence: CDR1 MDHEN, CDR2 SYDVKM. CDR3 length equals 13 residues.

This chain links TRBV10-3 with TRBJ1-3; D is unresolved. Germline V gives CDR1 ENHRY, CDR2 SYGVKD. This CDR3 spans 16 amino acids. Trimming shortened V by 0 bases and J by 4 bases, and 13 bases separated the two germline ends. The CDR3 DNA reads TGTGCCATCAGTGAGTCCGACTTAAATTTAGGAAACACCATATATTTT. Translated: CAISESDLNLGNTIYF.

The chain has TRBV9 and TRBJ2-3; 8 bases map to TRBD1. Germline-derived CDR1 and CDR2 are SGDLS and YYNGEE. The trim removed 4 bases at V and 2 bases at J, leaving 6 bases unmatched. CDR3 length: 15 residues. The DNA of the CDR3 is TGTGCCAGCAGCCCCCGGGACAGGATCACAGATACGCAGTATTTT. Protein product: CASSPRDRITDTQYF.

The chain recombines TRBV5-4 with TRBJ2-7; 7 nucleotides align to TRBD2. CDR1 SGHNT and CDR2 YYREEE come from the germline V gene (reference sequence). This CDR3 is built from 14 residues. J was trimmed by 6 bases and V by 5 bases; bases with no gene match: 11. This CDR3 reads CASRAGLDLPEQYF. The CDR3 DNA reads TGTGCCAGCAGAGCCGGACTAGATCTTCCCGAGCAGTACTTC.